This is a list of T cell receptor beta chains from one sample in a study of early T cells in non-severe SARS-CoV-2 infection. MiXCR, applied by TCRdb to the 5' RACE reads, yields one record per CDR3 protein. The repertoire includes 40,000 to 45,000 distinct CDR3 sequences, under 13% of them detected once, and roughly 9% sits in the top ten. The sample was whole blood. Receptors originate from an adult who was a healthcare worker with PCR-confirmed SARS-CoV-2 infection or an uninfected control (not recorded which). CDR3s include the opening cysteine and the closing phenylalanine or tryptophan. Each record gives: J gene, clone size, D gene, V gene, CDR3 DNA, CDR3 protein. The D gene is left open where the match is weak. Clone size appears in some rows only: once, few, many, or a class for an expanded clone.

TRBJ2-1	-	TRBD2	TRBV6-2/TRBV6-3	TGTGCCAGCAGTCCTGTTTTTCGGGGGGGTTTTAATGAGCAGTTCTTC	CASSPVFRGGFNEQFF
TRBJ1-1	-	-	TRBV11-2	TGTGCCAGCAGCTCCCGACCAGGGACTGAAGTTTTCTTT	CASSSRPGTEVFF
TRBJ2-1	many	TRBD2	TRBV4-3	TGCGCCAGCAGCCCAGGTCCTAGCGGGGGGGAATCTAAGAGGAATGAGCAGTTCTTC	CASSPGPSGGESKRNEQFF
TRBJ1-5	many	-	TRBV7-2	TGTGCCAGCAGCTTAGGTAGGGGAATGAGTCAGCCCCAGCATTTT	CASSLGRGMSQPQHF
TRBJ2-3	-	-	TRBV20-1	TGCAGTGCCCTAGTCTCCTCCCGGGGGGCCTCTAGCACAGATACGCAGTATTTT	CSALVSSRGASSTDTQYF
TRBJ1-2	few	TRBD1	TRBV6-5	TGTGCCAGCAGTTCTCCGACAGGGGTCTATGGCTACACCTTC	CASSSPTGVYGYTF
TRBJ2-7	many	-	TRBV10-3	TGTGCCATCAGGGATTGGAGAGGGATTCAGTACTTC	CAIRDWRGIQYF
TRBJ2-3	few	-	TRBV24-1	TGTGCCACCAGTGATTTAGCGACAGATACGCAGTATTTT	CATSDLATDTQYF
TRBJ2-1	-	-	TRBV11-3	TGTGCCAGCAGCTTTGAGGGCCGGGGTGATAATGAGCAGTTCTTC	CASSFEGRGDNEQFF
TRBJ2-7	many	TRBD1	TRBV3-1	TGTGCCAGCAGCCTCAAGGACAGGGGAGCCTACGAGCAGTACTTC	CASSLKDRGAYEQYF
TRBJ2-2	-	-	TRBV12-3/TRBV12-4	TGTGCCACTACCCGACAGGCGACTAACACCGGGGAGCTGTTTTTT	CATTRQATNTGELFF
TRBJ1-1	few	TRBD1	TRBV5-1	TGCGCCAGCAGCCCCAGACAGGGCACTGAAGCTTTCTTT	CASSPRQGTEAFF
TRBJ1-2	many	-	TRBV6-2/TRBV6-3	TGTGCCAGCACCCCGGACAGTCTGTATGGCTACACCTTC	CASTPDSLYGYTF
TRBJ2-1	many	-	TRBV5-1	TGCGCCAGCAGCTTGGGGGGCCCCTCCGGCAATGAGCAGTTCTTC	CASSLGGPSGNEQFF
TRBJ2-3	many	TRBD2	TRBV30	TGTGCCTGGAAGACCCCGGGACTAGTGTCAGATACGCAGTATTTT	CAWKTPGLVSDTQYF
TRBJ1-6	many	TRBD1	TRBV7-2	TGTGCCAGCAGCATAGACGGACAGGGGCTTTGGAATTCACCCCTCCACTTT	CASSIDGQGLWNSPLHF
TRBJ1-2	-	-	TRBV18	TGTGCCAGCTCACCACCAGGGGTCTATGGCTACACCTTC	CASSPPGVYGYTF
TRBJ1-2	few	-	TRBV7-2	TGTGCCAGCAGCTCAAAGACAGGACCCTATGGCTACACCTTC	CASSSKTGPYGYTF
TRBJ1-6	few	-	TRBV6-5	TGTGCCAGCAGTTACTCGTCCGGCGACAATTCACCCCTCCACTTT	CASSYSSGDNSPLHF
TRBJ1-1	once	-	TRBV29-1	TGCAGCGTTGGGCCAGGACGTAGGATGAACACTGAAGCTTTCTTT	CSVGPGRRMNTEAFF
TRBJ1-3	-	-	TRBV30	TGTGCCTGTACTAAAGGGGCTAGCTCTGGAAACACCATATATTTT	CACTKGASSGNTIYF
TRBJ2-7	few	TRBD2	TRBV6-2/TRBV6-3	TGTGCCAGCAGTGAGACTGGCGCGGGGGACTACGAGCAGTACTTC	CASSETGAGDYEQYF
TRBJ2-7	-	TRBD1	TRBV29-1	TGCAGCGTTGATGGGACAGGGTCCTCCTACGAGCAGTACTTC	CSVDGTGSSYEQYF
TRBJ2-1	-	-	TRBV7-6	TGTGCCGGCAGCCCTTTCAGGGGATCGAATGAGCAGTTCTTC	CAGSPFRGSNEQFF
TRBJ2-5	many	-	TRBV10-1	TGCGCCAGCAGTGACGGACAGAACCAAGAGACCCAGTACTTC	CASSDGQNQETQYF
TRBJ2-1	many	-	TRBV10-3	TGTGCCATCAGCCCCGACTCTTTTACCTACAATGAGCAGTTCTTC	CAISPDSFTYNEQFF
TRBJ2-5	many	-	TRBV11-3	TGTGCCAGCAGCTTAGAGGGTGGGGAAATAAGGGAGACCCAGTACTTC	CASSLEGGEIRETQYF
TRBJ1-2	few	-	TRBV21-1	TGTGCCAGCAGCCCCCGCCACGGCCGCTATGGCTACACCTTC	CASSPRHGRYGYTF
TRBJ2-1	few	-	TRBV3-2	TGTGCCAGCAGCCAAGATCAGCCAGGGGGCGTTTTTAGTGAGCAGTTCTTC	CASSQDQPGGVFSEQFF
TRBJ2-6	medium-sized	-	TRBV27	TGTGCCAGCAGCTCGTCTGGGGCCAACGTCCTGACTTTC	CASSSSGANVLTF
TRBJ1-6	-	-	TRBV19	TGTGCCAGTAGTACGTTGGTTGAAGGGTCACCCCTCCACTTT	CASSTLVEGSPLHF
TRBJ2-3	many	-	TRBV5-1	TGCGCCAGCAGCTTAACTAGCACAGATACGCAGTATTTT	CASSLTSTDTQYF
TRBJ2-3	few	-	TRBV7-2	TGTGCCAGCAGCTTAGAGGGGGGTTATACGCAGTATTTT	CASSLEGGYTQYF
TRBJ1-2	many	-	TRBV23-1	TGCGCCACCCTGACAGTCCATGGCTACACCTTC	CATLTVHGYTF
TRBJ2-3	few	TRBD2	TRBV7-6	TGTGCCAGCAGCTTTCTAGCGGGGGGTTCCACAGATACGCAGTATTTT	CASSFLAGGSTDTQYF
TRBJ1-2	-	-	TRBV15	TGTGCCACCAGCAGAGAAGGGCGGGAGGACTATGGCTACACCTTC	CATSREGREDYGYTF
TRBJ2-3	-	-	TRBV3-1	TGTGCCAGCAGCCAAGACCTAACCTTTGGGGATACGCAGTATTTT	CASSQDLTFGDTQYF
TRBJ2-7	many	TRBD1	TRBV5-1	TGCGCCAGCAGCACCCGGGGACAGACCTACGAGCAGTACTTC	CASSTRGQTYEQYF
TRBJ1-1	many	-	TRBV5-1	TGCGCCAGCAGCTTGGATCCGGGTGGGGGTGAAGCTTTCTTT	CASSLDPGGGEAFF
TRBJ1-1	many	-	TRBV18	TGTGCCAGCTCACCACGTAGGATGGGGGCGGCCGACACTGAAGCTTTCTTT	CASSPRRMGAADTEAFF
TRBJ2-5	-	-	TRBV11-2	TGTGCCAGCACGAGGGGTCGGACAGAGACCCAGTACTTC	CASTRGRTETQYF
TRBJ2-3	few	TRBD1	TRBV5-8	TGTGCCAGCAGCTTGGATACAGGGGGCATCGCAGATACGCAGTATTTT	CASSLDTGGIADTQYF
TRBJ1-1	few	TRBD1	TRBV6-2/TRBV6-3	TGTGCCAGCAGTTACGGGGGACAGGGACTGAACACTGAAGCTTTCTTT	CASSYGGQGLNTEAFF
TRBJ2-3	many	-	TRBV5-6	TGTGCCAGCAGCTACGCAGATACGCAGTATTTT	CASSYADTQYF
TRBJ1-6	-	-	TRBV18	TGTGCCAGCTCACTAATAGAAAATTCACCCCTCCACTTT	CASSLIENSPLHF
TRBJ1-2	-	TRBD1	TRBV5-1	TGCGCCAGCAGCTTGGATGAAGGGGGCGGACGCTACACCTTC	CASSLDEGGGRYTF
TRBJ2-1	-	-	TRBV20-1	TGCAGTGCCAGACGGCAGGACCGAAGATTTAATGAGCAGTTCTTC	CSARRQDRRFNEQFF
TRBJ1-2	many	-	TRBV11-2	TGTGCCAGCAGCTTAGGCCCCCCTGACAGGAACTATGGCTACACCTTC	CASSLGPPDRNYGYTF
TRBJ1-4	-	-	TRBV4-3	TGCGCCAGCAGCCCATCAGGGGCGAATGAAAAACTGTTTTTT	CASSPSGANEKLFF
TRBJ2-5	-	TRBD1	TRBV7-6	TGTGCCAGCAGCGTCCCAGGGGGAGAGACCCAGTACTTC	CASSVPGGETQYF
TRBJ2-6	-	TRBD1	TRBV18	TGTGCCAGCTCACCAGGTTCCGGGACAGGGTCTTCTGGGGCCAACGTCCTGACTTTC	CASSPGSGTGSSGANVLTF
TRBJ1-6	few	TRBD1	TRBV20-1	TGCAGTGCTAGAGATTGGACAGGTCGTTCACCCCTCCACTTT	CSARDWTGRSPLHF
TRBJ2-1	many	-	TRBV20-1	TGCAGTGCTGAGATAGGGACCTACAATGAGCAGTTCTTC	CSAEIGTYNEQFF
TRBJ1-5	many	TRBD1	TRBV5-5	TGTGCCAGCAGCCCATACTGGACAGGGGGACGGGACAATCAGCCCCAGCATTTT	CASSPYWTGGRDNQPQHF
TRBJ2-1	few	-	TRBV7-3	TGTGCCAGCAGCTTAACCCACGGAGACAATGAGCAGTTCTTC	CASSLTHGDNEQFF